This T cell receptor beta chain was identified during a study of early T cells in non-severe SARS-CoV-2 infection (dated by TCRdb to the early 2020s). A note on the overall study: Because TCR sequencing was done on bulk RNA from unsorted whole blood, the alpha and beta chains could not be paired.

This clonotype was counted many times. Its antigen specificity is not known. Within one base of it there is no much larger clone, and no base qualities were kept. Library preparation was by 5' RACE. The reads were generated on a NextSeq 500. In the TCR library protocol, unique molecular identifiers were attached to individual cDNA molecules to correct for PCR bias and sequencing error. Both TCR alpha and beta chains were sequenced, and tight co-correlation was observed between alpha and beta sequence abundances in each sample. Concerning the study's data processing: Decombinator V4 was used to perform V gene, J gene and CDR3 annotation of TCR sequences. TCRs were defined as expanded if a significant change between any two time points was detected under a Poisson model with p below 0.0001. Abundances of TCRs were expressed as counts per million after normalisation to the total number of TCRs sequenced in each sample. MAIT TCRs were defined by TRAV1-2 paired with TRAJ12, TRAJ20 or TRAJ33, and iNKT TCRs by TRAV10 paired with TRAJ18. VDJdb, accessed 1 November 2021, was searched for CMV, EBV and SARS-CoV-2 annotated TCRs, excluding TCRs annotated for multiple antigens. TCRdb trimmed public reads at Q25 via fastp, called clones via MiXCR and kept in-frame beta chains. Identical CDR3 proteins give one entry, which carries the most common genes and DNA. The V and J calls follow TCRdb's processing rather than the paper's. The sample data list some 48,000 distinct CDR3 sequences, and about 4.1% of these were observed just once. The ten largest clones take up around 6% of the sample.

The study was a case-control design nested within a healthcare worker cohort in London, UK, with weekly nasopharyngeal swab PCR tests and blood sampling. Healthcare workers were enrolled in the week of the UK lockdown, from 23 to 31 March 2020, and were followed every week for up to roughly 16 weeks. What the research found in general, with its limitations: VDJdb matching was skewed toward anti-spike CD8 responses and likely underestimated virus-specific expansions by missing private and CD4 specificities.

Including the terminal cysteine and phenylalanine, the CDR3 comprises 18 residues. The read is trimmed to its CDR3 DNA, 54 bases read in frame from base 1. At the junction V is shortened by 3 bases and J by 0 bases; bases outside the gene matches: 9. Reading the germline V gene gives CDR1 MGHDK and CDR2 SYGVNS. The receptor was isolated from an adult who was a healthcare worker with PCR-confirmed SARS-CoV-2 infection or an uninfected control (not recorded which). The source material was whole blood. The rearrangement combines TRBV25-1 with TRBJ2-1; TRBD2 agrees with 9 junctional bases. The CDR3 protein: CASSDALGGRASYNEQFF. The DNA sequence follows: TGTGCCAGCAGTGATGCCTTAGGCGGGAGGGCCTCCTACAATGAGCAGTTCTTC.